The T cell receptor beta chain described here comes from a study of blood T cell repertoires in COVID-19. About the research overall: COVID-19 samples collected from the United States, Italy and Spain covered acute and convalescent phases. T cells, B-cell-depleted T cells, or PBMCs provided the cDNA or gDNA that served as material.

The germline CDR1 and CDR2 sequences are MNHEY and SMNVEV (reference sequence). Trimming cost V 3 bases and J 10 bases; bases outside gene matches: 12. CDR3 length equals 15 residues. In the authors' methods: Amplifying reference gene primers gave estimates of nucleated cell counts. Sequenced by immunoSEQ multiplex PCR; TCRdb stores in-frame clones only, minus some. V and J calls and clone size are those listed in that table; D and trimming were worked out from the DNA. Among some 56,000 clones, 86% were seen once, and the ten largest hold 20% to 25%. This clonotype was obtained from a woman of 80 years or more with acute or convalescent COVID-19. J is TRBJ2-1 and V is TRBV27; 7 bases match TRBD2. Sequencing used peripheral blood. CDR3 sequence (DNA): TGTGCCAGCAGTTTGAGCGGCATGGTGGGAGGGGAGCAGTTCTTC. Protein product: CASSLSGMVGGEQFF.